One and the same sample provided the 10 T cell receptor beta chains below, sequenced in a study of Ad26.COV2.S vaccination and SARS-CoV-2 variants. Sample treatment: some 19 received Ad26.COV2.S at low or high dose, single or two shots; about 5 received placebo; per-sample allocation not given. Material that was analyzed had been drawn on day 63 after the first vaccine or placebo injection. The repertoire was sequenced with immunoSEQ multiplex PCR; TCRdb's copy has only in-frame clones and lacks some. The repertoire holds some 340,000 clones, with roughly 84% as singletons. Source: peripheral blood, taken in a trial of Ad26.COV2.S vaccine versus placebo. These receptors were obtained from a person aged 18 to 65 who received the Ad26.COV2.S COVID-19 vaccine or a placebo.

The rearrangement joins TRBV7-2 to TRBJ2-7, with TRBD2 matching 10 bases. The CDR3 totals 17 residues. CDR1 and CDR2 from the germline V gene are SGHTA and FQGNSA. V lost 0 bases and J lost 2; bases outside the gene matches: 7. CDR3 protein: CASSLAVGLAGAYEQYF. CDR3 nucleotide sequence: TGTGCCAGCAGCTTAGCGGTGGGCCTAGCGGGAGCCTACGAGCAGTACTTC.

The chain has TRBV7-2 and TRBJ2-4; D gene uncertain. Per germline, CDR1 SGHTA and CDR2 FQGNSA. With 4 bases removed from V and 0 bases from J, the gap between germline ends came to 19 bases. The CDR3 is 18 residues long. The DNA of the CDR3 is TGTGCCAGCAGCTCCAGCCCCATAAACAGCCTAGCCAAAAACATTCAGTACTTC. This encodes CASSSSPINSLAKNIQYF. Filled out from reference TRBV7-2 and TRBJ2-4, the complete variable domain reads GAGVSQSPSNKVTEKGKDVELRCDPISGHTALYWYRQSLGQGLEFLIYFQGNSAPDKSGLPSDRFSAERTGGSVSTLTIQRTQQEDSAVYLCASSSSPINSLAKNIQYFGAGTRLSVL.

The V and J genes are TRBV19 and TRBJ2-4; TRBD1 aligns across 9 bases. Looked up from germline, CDR1 is LNHDA and CDR2 is SQIVND (reference sequence). The CDR3 contains 17 residues. The ends lost 4 bases at V and 0 bases at J; junction bases unmatched: 7. CDR3 coding DNA: TGTGCCAGTAGTACCCGACAGGGGGGGCTAGCCAAAAACATTCAGTACTTC. It translates to CASSTRQGGLAKNIQYF.

This clone was observed a single time. The genes are TRBV4-1 and TRBJ2-1; a possible D gene is TRBD1 (7 bases). Trimming pared 0 bases from V and 3 bases from J, leaving 21 bases between. CDR3 size: 19 residues. CDR1 is MGHRA and CDR2 is YSYEKL in the germline V gene. The chain's CDR3 is CASSQEVAEGARRYNEQFF. DNA for the CDR3: TGCGCCAGCAGCCAAGAAGTAGCGGAGGGGGCTAGGCGCTACAATGAGCAGTTCTTC.

The CDR3 loop is CASSEQGMNTEAFF. The CDR3, as DNA: TGTGCCAGCAGTGAACAGGGCATGAACACTGAAGCTTTCTTT. The chain links TRBV6-4 to TRBJ1-1; D is perhaps TRBD1 (6 bases). The V end was cut by 3 bases, the J end by 0 bases, with 8 bases between. This CDR3 comprises 14 residues. Germline CDR1 is MRHNA and CDR2 is SNTAGT.

V is TRBV2 and J is TRBJ2-1; no definite D call. Trimming cost V 0 bases and J 1 base, with 7 bases left between them. Germline values: CDR1 SNHLY, CDR2 FYNNEI. This CDR3 has 15 residues. CDR3 sequence reads: CASSEAGGSYNEQFF. Written as DNA, the CDR3 is TGTGCCAGCAGTGAAGCGGGTGGGTCCTACAATGAGCAGTTCTTC.

CDR3 sequence reads: CASSPDEKTPQHF. Written as DNA, the CDR3 is TGTGCCAGCTCACCGGATGAAAAGACGCCCCAGCATTTT. This chain uses TRBV18 with TRBJ1-5; D is ambiguous. The germline V and J ends were trimmed by 3 bases and 9 bases, with 12 bases remaining between them. Looked up from germline, CDR1 is KGHSH and CDR2 is LQKENI. The CDR3 covers 13 residues.

The V call is TRBV29-1, the J call TRBJ1-5, with D possibly matching TRBD1 (5 bases). The CDR3 is made up of 13 amino acids. Germline values: CDR1 SQVTM, CDR2 ANQGSEA. Between the trimmed V and J ends, which lost 4 bases and 5 bases, there was a span of 12 bases. The CDR3 nucleotides are TGCAGCGTTGTGGTACAGGAATATCAGCCCCAGCATTTT. Residues: CSVVVQEYQPQHF. The entire variable domain, with the rest obtained from reference TRBV29-1 and TRBJ1-5, is as follows: SAVISQKPSRDICQRGTSLTIQCQVDSQVTMMFWYRQQPGQSLTLIATANQGSEATYESGFVIDKFPISRPNLTFSTLTVSNMSPEDSSIYLCSVVVQEYQPQHFGDGTRLSIL.

This clone appeared a single time. The CDR3 DNA is TGTGCCACCAGTGACTCTGGACTAGCGGGGGGGGCATCCTACAATGAGCAGTTCTTC. Protein sequence: CATSDSGLAGGASYNEQFF. The chain carries TRBV24-1 and TRBJ2-1; TRBD2 matches 15 bases. The CDR3 loop spans 19 amino acids. Germline CDR1 KGHDR, CDR2 SFDVKD. Losses at the gene ends were 4 bases for V and 1 base for J; bases not matched to a gene: 7.

This chain uses TRBV6-5 with TRBJ1-1, with D possibly matching TRBD1 (5 bases). Per the germline V gene, CDR1 is MNHEY and CDR2 is SVGAGI. Between the trimmed V and J ends, which lost 10 bases and 3 bases, there was a span of 15 bases. The CDR3 runs to 13 residues. In nucleotides, the CDR3 is TGTGCCACCCATCTGGGGGTACACACTGAAGCTTTCTTT. Residues: CATHLGVHTEAFF.